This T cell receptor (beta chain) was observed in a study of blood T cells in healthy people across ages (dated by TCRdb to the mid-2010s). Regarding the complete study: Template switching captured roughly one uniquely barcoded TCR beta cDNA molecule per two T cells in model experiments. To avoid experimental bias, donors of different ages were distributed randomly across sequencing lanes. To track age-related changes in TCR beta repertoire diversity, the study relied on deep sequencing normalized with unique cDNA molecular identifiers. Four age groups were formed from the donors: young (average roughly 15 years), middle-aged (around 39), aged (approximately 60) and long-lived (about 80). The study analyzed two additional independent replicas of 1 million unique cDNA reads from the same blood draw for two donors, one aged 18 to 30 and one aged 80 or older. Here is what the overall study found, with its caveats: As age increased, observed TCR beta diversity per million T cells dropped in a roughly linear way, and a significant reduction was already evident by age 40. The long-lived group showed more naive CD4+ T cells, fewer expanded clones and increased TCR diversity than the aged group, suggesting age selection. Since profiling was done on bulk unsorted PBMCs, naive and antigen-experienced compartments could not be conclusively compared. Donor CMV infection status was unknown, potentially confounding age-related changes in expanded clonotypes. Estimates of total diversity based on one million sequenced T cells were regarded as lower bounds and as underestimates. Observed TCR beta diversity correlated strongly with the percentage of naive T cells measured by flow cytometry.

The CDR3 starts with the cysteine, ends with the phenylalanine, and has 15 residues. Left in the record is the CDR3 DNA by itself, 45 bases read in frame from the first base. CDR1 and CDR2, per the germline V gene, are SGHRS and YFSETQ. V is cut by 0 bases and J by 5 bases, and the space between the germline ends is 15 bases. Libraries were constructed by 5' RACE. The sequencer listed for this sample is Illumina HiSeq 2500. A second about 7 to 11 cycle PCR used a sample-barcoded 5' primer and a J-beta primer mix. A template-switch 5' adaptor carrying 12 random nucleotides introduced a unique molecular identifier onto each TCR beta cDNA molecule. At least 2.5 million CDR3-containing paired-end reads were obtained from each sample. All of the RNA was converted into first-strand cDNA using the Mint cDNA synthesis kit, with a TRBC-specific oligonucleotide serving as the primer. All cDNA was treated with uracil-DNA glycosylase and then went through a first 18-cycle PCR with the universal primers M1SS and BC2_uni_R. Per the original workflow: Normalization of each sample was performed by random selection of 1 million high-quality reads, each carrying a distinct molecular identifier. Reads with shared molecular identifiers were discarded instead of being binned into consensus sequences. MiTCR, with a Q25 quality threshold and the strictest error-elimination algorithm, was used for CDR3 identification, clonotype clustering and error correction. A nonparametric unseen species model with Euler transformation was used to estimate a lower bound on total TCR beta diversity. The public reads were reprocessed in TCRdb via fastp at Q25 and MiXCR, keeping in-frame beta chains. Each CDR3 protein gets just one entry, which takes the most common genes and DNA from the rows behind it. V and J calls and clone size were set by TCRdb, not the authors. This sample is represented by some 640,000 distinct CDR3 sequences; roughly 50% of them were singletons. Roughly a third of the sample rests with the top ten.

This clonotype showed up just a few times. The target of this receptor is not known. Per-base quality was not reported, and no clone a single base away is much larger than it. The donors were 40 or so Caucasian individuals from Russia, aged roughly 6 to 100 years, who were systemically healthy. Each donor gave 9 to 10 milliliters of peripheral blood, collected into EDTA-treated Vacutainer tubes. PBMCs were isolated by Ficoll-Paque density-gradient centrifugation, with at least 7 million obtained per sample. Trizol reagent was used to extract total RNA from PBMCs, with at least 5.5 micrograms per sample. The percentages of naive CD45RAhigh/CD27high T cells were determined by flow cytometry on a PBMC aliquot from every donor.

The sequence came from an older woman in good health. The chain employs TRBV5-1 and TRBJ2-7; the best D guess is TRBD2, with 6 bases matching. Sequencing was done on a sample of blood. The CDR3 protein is CASSLGGRSSDEQYF. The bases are TGCGCCAGCAGCTTGGGGGGGAGGAGTTCGGACGAGCAGTACTTC.